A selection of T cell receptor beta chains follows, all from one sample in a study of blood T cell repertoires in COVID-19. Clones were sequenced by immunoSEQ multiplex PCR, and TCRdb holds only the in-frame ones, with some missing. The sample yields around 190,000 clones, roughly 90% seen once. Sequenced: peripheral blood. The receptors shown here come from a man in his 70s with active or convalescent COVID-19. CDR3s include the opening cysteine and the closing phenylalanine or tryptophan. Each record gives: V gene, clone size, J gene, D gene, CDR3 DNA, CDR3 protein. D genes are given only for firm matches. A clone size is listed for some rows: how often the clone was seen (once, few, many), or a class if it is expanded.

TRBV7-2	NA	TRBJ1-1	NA	TGTGCCAGCAGCCCCCGGTGGACTGAAGCTTTCTTT	CASSPRWTEAFF
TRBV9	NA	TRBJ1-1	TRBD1	TGTGCCAGCAGCGTAGAAGGGACAGGGTGGACTGAAGCTTTCTTT	CASSVEGTGWTEAFF
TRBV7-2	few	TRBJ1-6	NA	TGTGCCAGCAGCTTATCGGGACTATCTAAGTCACCCCTCCACTTT	CASSLSGLSKSPLHF
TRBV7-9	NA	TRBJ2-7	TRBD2	TGTGCCAGCAGCTTAGACTGGGGCGGGAGGTCCCTCCGCGAGCAGTACTTC	CASSLDWGGRSLREQYF
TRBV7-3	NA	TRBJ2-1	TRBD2	TGTGCCAGCAGCTTAATGGCTACCCCCCTGGCGGGAGGTTCCAATGAGCAGTTCTTC	CASSLMATPLAGGSNEQFF
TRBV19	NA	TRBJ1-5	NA	TGTGCCAGTACCCCTTGGGCGGGAAATCAGCCCCAGCATTTT	CASTPWAGNQPQHF
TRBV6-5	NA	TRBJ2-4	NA	TGTGCCAGCAGCTTGACACAAGCCAAAAACATTCAGTACTTC	CASSLTQAKNIQYF
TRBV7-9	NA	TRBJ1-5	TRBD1	TGTGCCAGCAGCCCCATCACAGGGGATAGCAATCAGCCCCAGCATTTT	CASSPITGDSNQPQHF
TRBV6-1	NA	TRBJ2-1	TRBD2	TGTGCCAGCAGTGTACTAGGCGGCGGGGGGGCCCAGGAGCAGTTCTTC	CASSVLGGGGAQEQFF
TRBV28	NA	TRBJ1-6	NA	TGTGCCAGCAGTCCGTACCGGTTTGGGGCTAATTCACCCCTCCACTTT	CASSPYRFGANSPLHF
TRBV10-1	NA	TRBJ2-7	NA	TGCGCCAGCAGTGAGTCCGGCTACGAGCAGTACTTC	CASSESGYEQYF
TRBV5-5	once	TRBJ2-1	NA	TGTGCCAGCAGCTTGGGGGCACAGTCCAGCTCCTACAATGAGCAGTTCTTC	CASSLGAQSSSYNEQFF
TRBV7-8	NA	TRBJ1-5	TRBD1	TGTGCCAGCAGCTTACCCGACAGGGGAAGCAATCAGCCCCAGCATTTT	CASSLPDRGSNQPQHF
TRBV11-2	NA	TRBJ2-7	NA	TGTGCCAGCAGCTCTCTAGCGTTTCTGAGGTACGAGCAGTACTTC	CASSSLAFLRYEQYF
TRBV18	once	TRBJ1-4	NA	TGTGCCAGCTCACCTACAGGGTCCGGTGAAAAACTGTTTTTT	CASSPTGSGEKLFF
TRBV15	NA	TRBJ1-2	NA	TGTGCCACCAGCAGAGATGAGCTGGACTATGGCTACACCTTC	CATSRDELDYGYTF
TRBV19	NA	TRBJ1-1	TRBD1	TGTGCCAGTAGAGGACAGGCCCCTCCTAGTGCTGAAGCTTTCTTT	CASRGQAPPSAEAFF
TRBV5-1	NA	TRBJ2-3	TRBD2	TGCGCCAGCAGCCACACTAGCGGGTATCCAGATACGCAGTATTTT	CASSHTSGYPDTQYF
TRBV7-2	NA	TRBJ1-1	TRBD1	TGTGCCAGCAGCCCGAAGACAGGGTCGAACACTGAAGCTTTCTTT	CASSPKTGSNTEAFF
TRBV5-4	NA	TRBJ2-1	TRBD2	TGTGCCAGCAGCTTGGATGGACTAGCGGGAGGGCCTATGGAGCAGTTCTTC	CASSLDGLAGGPMEQFF
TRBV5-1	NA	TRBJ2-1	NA	TGCGCCAGCAGCTTGGCTTTGGGGCAGGGCAAATACAATGAGCAGTTCTTC	CASSLALGQGKYNEQFF
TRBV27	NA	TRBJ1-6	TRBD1	TGTGCCAGCAGGCCGGGGACAGTTCATAATTCACCCCTCCACTTT	CASRPGTVHNSPLHF
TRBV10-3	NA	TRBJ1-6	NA	TGTGCCATCAGTGAGGCACAGAGCTCCTATAATTCACCCCTCCACTTT	CAISEAQSSYNSPLHF
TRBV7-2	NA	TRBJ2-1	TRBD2	TGTGCCAGCAGCCCCGGGACTAGCGAAAATGAGCAGTTCTTC	CASSPGTSENEQFF
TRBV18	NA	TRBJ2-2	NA	TGTGCCAGCTCACCACCGAATAGTGAGACTCTGGGCACCGGGGAGCTGTTTTTT	CASSPPNSETLGTGELFF
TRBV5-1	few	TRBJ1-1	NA	TGCGCCAGCAGCTTCAGCCAAGGGGCTGAAGCTTTCTTT	CASSFSQGAEAFF
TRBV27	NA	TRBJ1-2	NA	TGTGCCAGCAGTCCATTCCCCGGGGGAGGTGACTATGGCTACACCTTC	CASSPFPGGGDYGYTF
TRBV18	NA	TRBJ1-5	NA	TGTGCCAGCTCACCACAGAAGGGGCGAGGTCAGCCCCAGCATTTT	CASSPQKGRGQPQHF
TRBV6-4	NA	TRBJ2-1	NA	TGTGCCAGCAGCCCGTTTGCGTGGTCCTACAATGAGCAGTTCTTC	CASSPFAWSYNEQFF
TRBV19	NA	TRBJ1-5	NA	TGTGCCAGTAGTATAGATCTTAGGGGGATGAATGATGGCAATCAGCCCCAGCATTTT	CASSIDLRGMNDGNQPQHF
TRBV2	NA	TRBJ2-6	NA	TGTGCCAGCAGTGATAGCCTTCTTCCTGGGGCCAACGTCCTGACTTTC	CASSDSLLPGANVLTF
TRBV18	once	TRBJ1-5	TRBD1	TGTGCCAGCTCAACGGGACAGTATAGCAATCAGCCCCAGCATTTT	CASSTGQYSNQPQHF
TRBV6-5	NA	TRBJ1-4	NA	TGTGCCAGCAGAGGAGTTTACGGGACTAATGAAAAACTGTTTTTT	CASRGVYGTNEKLFF
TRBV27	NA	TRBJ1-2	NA	TGTGCCAGCAGGATCTCCGGGACATCCTATGGCTACACCTTC	CASRISGTSYGYTF
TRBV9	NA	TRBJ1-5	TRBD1	TGTGCCAGCAGCGGAGGGACAGGGGGCATAGGACAGCCCCAGCATTTT	CASSGGTGGIGQPQHF
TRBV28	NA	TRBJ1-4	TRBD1	TGTGCCAGCAAGGCTAGGGACAGGGGGGAAAAACTGTTTTTT	CASKARDRGEKLFF
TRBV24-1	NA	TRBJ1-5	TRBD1	TGTGCCACCAGTGATTCCCGGACAGGGGGCGGGGGGCCCCAGCATTTT	CATSDSRTGGGGPQHF
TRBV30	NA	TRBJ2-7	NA	TGTGCCTGGAGTGTAGGGGTGCGGCAGCTCTACGAGCAGTACTTC	CAWSVGVRQLYEQYF
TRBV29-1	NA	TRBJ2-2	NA	TGCAGCGTGCGGTCCGGGGAGCTGTTTTTT	CSVRSGELFF
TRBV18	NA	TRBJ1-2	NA	TGTGCCAGCTCACCAGGAGGGCTTGACTATGGCTACACCTTC	CASSPGGLDYGYTF
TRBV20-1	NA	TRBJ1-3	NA	TGCAGTGCCCCGACAGGAAACACCATATATTTT	CSAPTGNTIYF
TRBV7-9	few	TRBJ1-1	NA	TGTGCCAGCAGCTCTACCGCCGGGAGGAACGTGAACACTGAAGCTTTCTTT	CASSSTAGRNVNTEAFF
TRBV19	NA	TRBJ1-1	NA	TGTGCCAGTAGTATAGGTGAGGGTGGCACTGAAGCTTTCTTT	CASSIGEGGTEAFF
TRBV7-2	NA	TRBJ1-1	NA	TGTGCCAGCACCGACGTCCACCGGGGTGAAGCTTTCTTT	CASTDVHRGEAFF
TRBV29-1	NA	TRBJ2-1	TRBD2	TGCAGCGTTGAGACCCCGACTAGCGGGAGTATCGATGAGCAGTTCTTC	CSVETPTSGSIDEQFF
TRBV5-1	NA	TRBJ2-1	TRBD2	TGCGCCAGCATACGGGGAGGGAATGGGGACAATGAGCAGTTCTTC	CASIRGGNGDNEQFF
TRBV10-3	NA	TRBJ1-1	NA	TGTGCCATCAGTGAAGCAGGGATCACTGAAGCTTTCTTT	CAISEAGITEAFF
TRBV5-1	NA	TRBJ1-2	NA	TGCGCCAGCAGCCCTGGAGCGGGATATGGCTACACCTTC	CASSPGAGYGYTF
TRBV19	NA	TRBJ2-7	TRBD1	TGTGCCAGTAGGCTAACCGGGACAGGAACCTACGAGCAGTACTTC	CASRLTGTGTYEQYF
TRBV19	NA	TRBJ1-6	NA	TGTGCCAGTAGCGCAGGCCGGTCCCTCCACTTT	CASSAGRSLHF
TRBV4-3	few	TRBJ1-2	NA	TGCGCCAGCAGCCGGAGAGATCCGGGACAAGATGGCTACACCTTC	CASSRRDPGQDGYTF
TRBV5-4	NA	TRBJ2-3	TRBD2	TGTGCCAGCAGCTCCCTACATAGCGGGAGCGAAGATACGCAGTATTTT	CASSSLHSGSEDTQYF
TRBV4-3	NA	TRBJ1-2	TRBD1	TGCGCCAGCAGCCAAGCAGGGTGGACAGGGGGTTCTGGCTATGGCTACACCTTC	CASSQAGWTGGSGYGYTF
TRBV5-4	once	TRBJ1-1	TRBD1	TGTGCCAGCAGACTGACAGGGGGCGCGACTGAAGCTTTCTTT	CASRLTGGATEAFF
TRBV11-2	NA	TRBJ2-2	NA	TGTGCCAGCACCGTGTACACCGGGGAGCTGTTTTTT	CASTVYTGELFF
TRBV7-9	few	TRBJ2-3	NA	TGTGCCAGCAGCTTAAGTGTATTCGCGCCAGATACGCAGTATTTT	CASSLSVFAPDTQYF